The sequence of this T cell receptor beta chain was determined in a study of Ad26.COV2.S vaccination and SARS-CoV-2 variants. Overall study context: Each vaccinee took Ad26.COV2.S intramuscularly, once or twice 56 days apart. Study findings and constraints: Reportedly, spike-specific CD8+ and CD4+ T cell responses achieved substantial breadth once vaccination had taken place.

This clone was observed a handful of times. The target antigen is unknown. TCRdb keeps only in-frame clones here, not all; method: immunoSEQ multiplex PCR. Of about 440,000 clones listed, around nine tenths were seen once; the top ten hold more than 10%. Germline assignment: CDR1 SQVTM and CDR2 ANQGSEA. The V gene lost 6 bases and the J gene lost 5 bases, with 7 bases spanning the gap. The CDR3 is made up of 10 amino acids. Treatment noted: roughly 19 received Ad26.COV2.S at low or high dose, single or two shots; about 5 received placebo; per-sample allocation not given. Material that was analyzed had been drawn on day 63 after the first vaccine or placebo injection.

The origin of this receptor is a person between 18 and 65 years old who received the Ad26.COV2.S COVID-19 vaccine or a placebo. Material: peripheral blood, obtained in a trial of Ad26.COV2.S vaccine versus placebo. This rearrangement joins TRBV29-1 to TRBJ1-2, with D maybe TRBD1 (6 bases). CDR3 residues: CSVTGYGYTF. The CDR3 DNA reads TGCAGCGTAACAGGGTATGGCTACACCTTC.